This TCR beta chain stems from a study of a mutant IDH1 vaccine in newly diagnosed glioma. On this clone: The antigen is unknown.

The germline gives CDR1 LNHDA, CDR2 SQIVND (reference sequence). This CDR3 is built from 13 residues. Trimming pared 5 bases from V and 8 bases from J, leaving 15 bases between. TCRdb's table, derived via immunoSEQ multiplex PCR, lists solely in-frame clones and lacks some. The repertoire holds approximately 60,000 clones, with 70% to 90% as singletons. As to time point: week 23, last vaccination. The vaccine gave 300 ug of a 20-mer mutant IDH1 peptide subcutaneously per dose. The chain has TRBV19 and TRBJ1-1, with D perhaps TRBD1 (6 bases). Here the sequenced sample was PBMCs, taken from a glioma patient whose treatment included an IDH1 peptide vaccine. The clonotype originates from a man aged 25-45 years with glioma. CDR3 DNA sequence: TGTGCCAGTAGTCTCCCGAAGGGGGGGGAAGCTTTCTTT. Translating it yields CASSLPKGGEAFF.